The rows below give T cell receptor beta chains drawn from one sample of a study of neurological immune-mediated disorders. TCRdb called the 5' RACE reads again in MiXCR, with one record for every CDR3 protein. The repertoire holds approximately 37,000 distinct CDR3 sequences, with 3% to 4% as singletons. Sequenced input: PBMCs. The source is a man aged 25 to 45 with multiple sclerosis. The CDR3 runs from the conserved cysteine through the conserved F or W. Each record gives: D gene, V gene, CDR3 length, J gene, clone size, CDR3 protein, CDR3 DNA. The D gene is left open where the match is weak. For some rows the clone size is stated as once, few or many, or as a class when expanded; others skip it.

>.|TRBV7-9|14|TRBJ2-3|many
CASSLPGGTDTQYF
TGTGCCAGCAGCTTACCGGGGGGCACAGATACGCAGTATTTT
>.|TRBV5-1|15|TRBJ2-7|many
CASSNSDRYVYEQYF
TGCGCCAGCAGCAATTCCGACAGGTATGTCTACGAGCAGTACTTC
>TRBD1|TRBV10-1|15|TRBJ1-1|many
CASSERKTGYTEAFF
TGCGCCAGCAGTGAGAGGAAGACAGGGTACACTGAAGCTTTCTTT
>.|TRBV29-1|14|TRBJ1-3|many
CSVHLTGPGNTIYF
TGCAGCGTCCACCTGACAGGACCTGGAAACACCATATATTTT
>TRBD2|TRBV7-3|15|TRBJ2-7|few
CASSVLAGGHYEQYF
TGTGCCAGCAGCGTTTTAGCGGGGGGCCACTACGAGCAGTACTTC
>.|TRBV12-3/TRBV12-4|18|TRBJ1-5|.
CASSPYDPPVLWVQPQHF
TGTGCCAGCAGTCCGTATGACCCCCCCGTCTTGTGGGTTCAGCCCCAGCATTTT
>.|TRBV14|14|TRBJ1-1|many
CASSLYRDYTEAFF
TGTGCCAGCAGCCTTTACAGGGACTACACTGAAGCTTTCTTT
>TRBD1|TRBV6-5|14|TRBJ2-3|many
CASSAWDREDTQYF
TGTGCCAGCAGTGCCTGGGACAGGGAAGACACGCAGTATTTT
>.|TRBV20-1|12|TRBJ1-1|.
CSVIRQNTEAFF
TGCAGTGTCATCAGACAGAACACTGAAGCTTTCTTT
>TRBD1|TRBV11-3|14|TRBJ2-1|many
CASSPGQGNNEQFF
TGTGCCAGCAGTCCGGGACAGGGAAACAATGAGCAGTTCTTC
>TRBD2|TRBV30|12|TRBJ2-5|.
CAWERGQETQYF
TGTGCCTGGGAGCGGGGACAAGAGACCCAGTACTTC
>TRBD1|TRBV9|15|TRBJ2-7|many
CASSPGGRAPYEQYF
TGTGCCAGCAGCCCAGGGGGTAGGGCCCCCTACGAGCAGTACTTC
>.|TRBV4-3|11|TRBJ2-5|few
CASSHEETQYF
TGCGCCAGCAGCCATGAAGAGACCCAGTACTTC
>.|TRBV11-2|13|TRBJ1-1|few
CASSLEVTVEAFF
TGTGCCAGCAGCTTAGAGGTGACGGTGGAAGCTTTCTTT
>.|TRBV7-8|13|TRBJ2-1|many
CASSLGLAGEQFF
TGTGCCAGCAGCTTAGGTCTAGCCGGGGAGCAGTTCTTC
>.|TRBV5-1|15|TRBJ2-3|many
CASSLGTRPTDTQYF
TGCGCCAGCAGCTTGGGGACCAGACCCACAGATACGCAGTATTTT
>.|TRBV6-2/TRBV6-3|14|TRBJ2-1|many
CASTLGEDYNEQFF
TGTGCCAGCACCCTGGGGGAAGATTACAATGAGCAGTTCTTC
>.|TRBV9|13|TRBJ2-3|many
CASSVLRTDTQYF
TGTGCCAGCAGCGTACTCCGCACAGATACGCAGTATTTT
>.|TRBV10-3|14|TRBJ1-1|many
CAISDPGRNTEAFF
TGTGCCATCAGTGATCCCGGGAGGAACACTGAAGCTTTCTTT
>.|TRBV6-6|11|TRBJ1-1|many
CASSRRGEAFF
TGTGCCAGCAGCCGGCGGGGTGAAGCTTTCTTT
>.|TRBV11-2|14|TRBJ1-3|many
CASSLQSSGNTIYF
TGTGCCAGCAGCTTACAGAGCTCTGGAAACACCATATATTTT
>.|TRBV5-1|13|TRBJ1-1|many
CASSPGSYTEAFF
TGCGCCAGCAGCCCAGGGTCGTACACTGAAGCTTTCTTT
>TRBD1|TRBV20-1|14|TRBJ2-3|many
CSAKTGGTADTQYF
TGCAGTGCAAAGACAGGGGGCACCGCGGATACGCAGTATTTT
>.|TRBV12-3/TRBV12-4|16|TRBJ2-5|few
CASSPAGTVGVETQYF
TGTGCCAGCAGTCCGGCCGGGACCGTTGGGGTAGAGACCCAGTACTTC
>TRBD1|TRBV6-5|16|TRBJ2-7|many
CASSYSRGTGAYEQYF
TGTGCCAGCAGTTACTCGAGGGGGACAGGGGCCTACGAGCAGTACTTC
>TRBD2|TRBV15|16|TRBJ2-1|many
CATSLEPTSWVNEQFF
TGTGCCACCAGCCTAGAACCGACTAGCTGGGTCAATGAGCAGTTCTTC
>TRBD1|TRBV7-8|16|TRBJ2-7|many
CASSSAPGQGIDEQYF
TGTGCCAGCAGCTCCGCCCCGGGACAGGGTATCGACGAGCAGTACTTC
>TRBD1|TRBV13|16|TRBJ2-7|few
CASSGTLDRGWREQYF
TGTGCCAGCAGCGGAACCCTGGACAGGGGGTGGAGAGAGCAGTACTTC
>.|TRBV20-1|15|TRBJ1-4|many
CSARDRRGMREKLFF
TGCAGTGCTAGGGACCGTAGAGGGATGCGGGAAAAACTGTTTTTT
>.|TRBV3-1|15|TRBJ1-2|few
CASSPSRQRRYGYTF
TGTGCCAGCAGCCCCTCTCGACAGCGTCGCTATGGCTACACCTTC
>.|TRBV12-3/TRBV12-4|14|TRBJ2-2|medium-sized
CASTSARNGGELFF
TGTGCCAGCACCTCGGCCAGAAACGGCGGGGAGCTGTTTTTT
>TRBD1|TRBV29-1|15|TRBJ1-2|.
CSVEEGSPGGFGYTF
TGCAGCGTTGAAGAGGGTAGTCCAGGGGGCTTTGGCTACACCTTC
>TRBD1|TRBV6-6|13|TRBJ1-5|many
CASSYSPGQPQNF
TGTGCCAGCAGTTACTCTCCGGGACAGCCCCAGAATTTT
>TRBD1|TRBV27|14|TRBJ2-2|many
CATIRDRNTGELFF
TGTGCCACCATCCGGGACAGGAACACCGGGGAGCTGTTTTTT
>TRBD1|TRBV5-1|15|TRBJ1-2|many
CASSLDGQAVYGYTF
TGCGCCAGCAGCTTAGACGGACAGGCAGTATATGGCTACACCTTC
>.|TRBV7-2|15|TRBJ2-3|medium-sized
CASGADSVNTDTQYF
TGTGCCAGCGGGGCCGATTCCGTCAACACAGATACGCAGTATTTT
>TRBD2|TRBV24-1|19|TRBJ2-1|many
CATSDPGGVSGDSYNEQFF
TGTGCCACCAGTGACCCCGGGGGGGTTAGCGGGGACTCCTACAATGAGCAGTTCTTC
>TRBD2|TRBV6-5|16|TRBJ2-1|many
CASSYPLAGGHHEQFF
TGTGCCAGCAGTTACCCCCTAGCGGGGGGGCACCATGAGCAGTTCTTC
>.|TRBV4-3|14|TRBJ1-6|many
CASSQDRGNSPLHF
TGCGCCAGCAGCCAAGATAGGGGGAATTCACCCCTCCACTTT
>.|TRBV16|12|TRBJ1-5|many
CASDSSNQPQHF
TGTGCCAGCGACAGCAGCAATCAGCCCCAGCATTTT
>TRBD2|TRBV27|14|TRBJ2-1|many
CASSPSGGAGEQFF
TGTGCCAGCAGTCCCTCCGGGGGAGCGGGGGAGCAGTTCTTC
>TRBD1|TRBV20-1|14|TRBJ1-1|many
CSARVGTVNTEAFF
TGCAGTGCTAGAGTGGGGACAGTGAACACTGAAGCTTTCTTT
>.|TRBV7-9|14|TRBJ1-1|few
CASSSTTGWTEAFF
TGTGCCAGCAGCTCGACCACAGGGTGGACTGAAGCTTTCTTT
>.|TRBV7-6|14|TRBJ2-3|many
CASNDDASTDTQYF
TGTGCCAGCAACGATGACGCTAGCACAGATACGCAGTATTTT
>.|TRBV7-6|12|TRBJ2-5|few
CASSYLLETQYF
TGTGCCAGCAGCTACTTACTGGAGACCCAGTACTTC
>.|TRBV18|11|TRBJ2-7|.
CASSPDHEQYF
TGTGCCAGCTCACCAGACCACGAGCAGTACTTC
>TRBD1|TRBV7-3|14|TRBJ1-6|.
CASSLQGADSPLNF
TGTGCCAGCAGCTTACAGGGGGCTGATTCACCCCTCAACTTT
>.|TRBV27|15|TRBJ2-1|many
CASSFFEGRDNEQFF
TGTGCCAGCAGTTTTTTCGAGGGAAGGGACAATGAGCAGTTCTTC
>TRBD2|TRBV11-3|17|TRBJ2-4|few
CASSLSSGGRSKNIQYF
TGTGCCAGCAGCTTATCGAGCGGGGGGCGTTCCAAAAACATTCAGTACTTC
>.|TRBV20-1|12|TRBJ1-1|few
CSVRSPNTEAFF
TGCAGTGTTAGGTCTCCGAACACTGAAGCTTTCTTT
>TRBD1|TRBV4-3|19|TRBJ2-1|many
CASSQDLDRGLVLDNEQFF
TGCGCCAGCAGCCAAGATCTGGACAGGGGGCTCGTTTTGGACAATGAGCAGTTCTTC
>.|TRBV7-2|14|TRBJ2-4|many
CASSTTLAKNIQYF
TGTGCCAGCAGCACGACTCTAGCCAAAAACATTCAGTACTTC
>.|TRBV20-1|15|TRBJ2-7|many
CSATRALTGSYEQYF
TGCAGTGCCACACGGGCCCTGACAGGTTCCTACGAGCAGTACTTC
>TRBD2|TRBV5-1|16|TRBJ2-2|many
CASSLGAAGVTGELFF
TGCGCCAGCAGCTTGGGCGCGGCGGGGGTGACCGGGGAGCTGTTTTTT
>TRBD1|TRBV7-6|16|TRBJ2-7|many
CASSLGSGGYVHEQYF
TGTGCCAGCAGCTTGGGCTCAGGGGGATACGTACACGAGCAGTACTTC
>.|TRBV12-3/TRBV12-4|17|TRBJ1-1|many
CASSLIPGLSLNTEAFF
TGTGCCAGCAGTCTTATCCCGGGACTGAGCCTGAACACTGAAGCTTTCTTT
>.|TRBV6-2/TRBV6-3|15|TRBJ2-2|few
CASLKDSLNTGELFF
TGTGCCAGCCTTAAGGACAGCCTGAACACCGGGGAGCTGTTTTTT
>.|TRBV7-9|14|TRBJ1-6|few
CASSPPGTNSPLHF
TGTGCCAGCAGCCCCCCGGGGACAAATTCACCCCTACACTTT
>TRBD1|TRBV4-1|15|TRBJ2-7|many
CASSLDRVLSYEQYF
TGCGCCAGCAGCCTGGACAGGGTTTTATCCTACGAGCAGTACTTC